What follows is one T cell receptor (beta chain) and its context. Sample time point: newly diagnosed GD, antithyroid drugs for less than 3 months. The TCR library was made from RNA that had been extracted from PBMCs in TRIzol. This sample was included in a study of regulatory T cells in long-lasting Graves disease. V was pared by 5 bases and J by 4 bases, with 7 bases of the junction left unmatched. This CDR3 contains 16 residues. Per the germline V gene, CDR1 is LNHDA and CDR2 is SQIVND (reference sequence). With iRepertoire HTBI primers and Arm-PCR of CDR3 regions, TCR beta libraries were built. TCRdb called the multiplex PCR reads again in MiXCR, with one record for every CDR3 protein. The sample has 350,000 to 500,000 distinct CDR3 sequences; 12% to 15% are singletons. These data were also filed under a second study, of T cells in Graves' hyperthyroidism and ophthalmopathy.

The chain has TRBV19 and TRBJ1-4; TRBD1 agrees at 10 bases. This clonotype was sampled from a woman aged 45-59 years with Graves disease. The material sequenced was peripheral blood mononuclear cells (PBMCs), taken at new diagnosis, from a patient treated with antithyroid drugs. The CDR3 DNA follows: TGTGCCAGTAGTCCCCGGGACAGGGGATATAATGAAAAACTGTTTTTT. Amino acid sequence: CASSPRDRGYNEKLFF.